In its sample, the clone carrying this T cell receptor beta chain was seen a few times. What it binds is unknown. Germline CDR1 reads SQVTM; CDR2 reads ANQGSEA. This CDR3 is 20 amino acids long. Trimming took off 6 bases at V and 4 bases at J, with 34 bases between the two ends. Sorted naive or memory CD4+ cells met CEF peptides for roughly 10 days. The record originates from a study of CD4 T cells in relation to SARS-CoV-2 and coronaviruses. Whole-study findings and limits: Each donor contributed either pre-pandemic or post-infection samples, not both.

The data were produced by immunoSEQ multiplex PCR, yet TCRdb's version contains in-frame clones alone and is incomplete. The profile shows 35,000 to 40,000 clones, approximately 86% of them singletons. The rearrangement uses TRBV29-1 and TRBJ2-1; D is perhaps TRBD1 or TRBD2 (5 bases each). The clonotype originates from an adult with COVID-19. Sequencing was carried out using naive CD4+ T cells from PBMCs, cultured in vitro. Subset specified: naive CD4+ T cells isolated by negative enrichment. CDR3 DNA: TGCAGCGTCGACAACCTCCGGGACCCGAAATTTAGGCGCATATACAATGAGCAGTTCTTC. Amino acid sequence: CSVDNLRDPKFRRIYNEQFF.